This T cell receptor beta chain was identified in a study of identical twins (dated by TCRdb to about 2016). At the level of the whole study: To test whether fetal clonotypes persist, the study used deep sequencing on TCR alpha and beta repertoires from monozygotic twins, unrelated adults of various ages, and cord blood. To rule out contamination, the twin experiments were replicated at different times with different library preparation protocols. Paper-wide results and their limitations: Zero-insertion analyses could be partly confounded by invariant T cells such as MAIT and iNKT, though diverse VJ usage argued against such confounding for most clonotypes. In monozygotic twins, out-of-frame TCR alpha sharing was systematically underestimated by recombination models, although the models agreed with sharing between unrelated individuals. Fewer insertions were carried by abundant cord blood beta clonotypes, a similar but weaker trend appeared in young adult naive repertoires, and no such trend appeared in memory repertoires. Excess twin sharing in beta out-of-frame sequences was weaker because fewer shared sequences lowered the signal-to-noise ratio. Out-of-frame TCR alpha sequences shared between twins showed an excess of low generation-probability sequences compared with coincidental sharing between unrelated individuals. Because the same donors could not be followed over many years, the conclusions relied on cross-sectional statistical analysis.

Every donor in the study was a healthy Caucasian. Miltenyi CD45RO+ enrichment and human naive T-cell isolation kits were used to isolate memory (CD45RO+) and naive T cells from PBMC. Its CDR3 holds 12 amino acids, cysteine through phenylalanine. The kept DNA is CDR3 alone, 36 bases in frame from the first base. The junction carries 3 bases between V and J, which are trimmed by 2 bases and 2 bases respectively. CDR1 and CDR2, per the germline V gene, are WSHSY and SAAADI. A note on this clonotype: Its antigen is still unknown. No base quality information exists; no much larger clone differs at one position.

Library preparation employed 5' RACE. The sequencer was an Illumina HiSeq 2000. A universal primer binding site was added through template switching, and the final cDNA carried a unique molecular identifier so that TCR cDNA molecules could be counted accurately. First-strand cDNA for TCR alpha and beta chains was synthesized from specific primers in the conserved constant-segment region. To control for contamination, each cDNA library was double barcoded with a SMART-Mk sample barcode plus Illumina barcodes. TruSeq adapter sequences, together with Illumina sample barcodes, were added in two successive PCR steps. The TCR alpha and beta cDNA libraries were sequenced on the Illumina HiSeq platform using custom primers. From the authors' description of their analysis: MiGEC was used to process raw reads and extract unique molecular identifiers, and MiXCR was used to find CDR3 positions. Recombination models were inferred per individual with the repgenHMM and IGoR tools using an EM algorithm. Shared clonotype analysis was performed with the tcR package in R, normalizing sharing by the product of cloneset sizes. To study raw recombination free of thymic and clonal selection effects, out-of-frame nonproductive sequences were analyzed. TCRdb trimmed the raw reads at Q25, called clones with MiXCR and kept productive beta chains. Every entry covers one CDR3 protein and lists the most common genes and DNA from its rows. It is TCRdb's table, rather than the study itself, that gives the V and J calls and clone size. This sample lists fewer than 250,000 distinct CDR3 sequences; approximately 9% were detected once. The leading ten clones occupy 5% to 5.5% of the sample.

The TCR originated in a woman aged 18 to 35 in good health. The chain uses TRBV10-2 and TRBJ2-5; the D gene cannot be resolved reliably. What was sequenced was memory (CD45RO+) T cells sorted from blood. The sample's cell subset or site label, in plain terms: CD45RO+ enriched T cells. The bases are TGCGCCAGCAGTGAGATACAAGAGACCCAGTACTTC. The translation is CASSEIQETQYF.